This T cell receptor (beta chain) is from a study of blood T cell repertoires in COVID-19. This CDR3 contains 14 residues. Here immunoSEQ multiplex PCR was the method, and the copy in TCRdb shows in-frame clones only, minus some. The sample holds around 100,000 clones, 88% seen once. V and J are TRBV21-1 and TRBJ2-7; the table's TRBD1 call for D was not verified on the DNA. TRBV21-1 is a pseudogene. The sequencing sample was made of peripheral blood. The sequence was collected from a human donor in a cohort sampled during active COVID-19. The CDR3 here is CASSKVGPQDEQYF. CDR3 DNA: TGTGCCAGCAGCAAAGTAGGCCCGCAGGACGAGCAGTACTTC.